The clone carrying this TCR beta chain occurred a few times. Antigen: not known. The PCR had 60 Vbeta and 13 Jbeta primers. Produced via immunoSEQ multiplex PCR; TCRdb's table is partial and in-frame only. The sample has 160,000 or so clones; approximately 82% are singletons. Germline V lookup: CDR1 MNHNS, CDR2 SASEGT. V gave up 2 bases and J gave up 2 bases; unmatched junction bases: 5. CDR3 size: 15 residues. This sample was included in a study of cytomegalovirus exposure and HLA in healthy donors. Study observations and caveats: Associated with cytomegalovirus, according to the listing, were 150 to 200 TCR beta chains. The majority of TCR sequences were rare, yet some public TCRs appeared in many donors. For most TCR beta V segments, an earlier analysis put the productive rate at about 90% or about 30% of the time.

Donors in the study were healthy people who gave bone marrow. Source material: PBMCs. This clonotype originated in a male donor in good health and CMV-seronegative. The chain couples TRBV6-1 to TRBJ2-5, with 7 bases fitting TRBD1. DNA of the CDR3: TGTGCCAGCAGTGAATGGGGGACAGATCAAGAGACCCAGTACTTC. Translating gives CASSEWGTDQETQYF.